The 20 T cell receptor beta chains below were found in one sample sequenced in a study of T cell responses to AZD1222 COVID-19 vaccine. Assay used: immunoSEQ multiplex PCR; TCRdb lists only in-frame clones, some missing. Of 95,000 to 130,000 clones in the sample, just over 85% were seen once. Material: peripheral blood, obtained on day 0 of AZD1222 vaccination. All receptors come from an adult in good health.

The chain carries TRBV19 and TRBJ1-2, with TRBD1 matching over 10 bases. CDR3 length: 13 residues. Per the germline V gene, CDR1 is LNHDA and CDR2 is SQIVND (reference sequence). The J segment lost 7 bases and the V segment lost 8 bases, leaving 7 bases of the junction unmatched. The CDR3 is CASSTGQGLGYTF. CDR3 nucleotides: TGTGCCAGTTCAACGGGACAGGGGCTTGGCTACACCTTC.

The rearrangement links TRBV27 to TRBJ2-7; maybe TRBD1 (5 bases). CDR1 MNHEY and CDR2 SMNVEV come from the germline V gene (reference sequence). The CDR3 is 14 residues long. Trimming took off 4 bases at V and 6 bases at J, with 16 bases between the two ends. Here the CDR3 DNA reads TGTGCCAGCAGTTCCCAGCCAGGGTTGGGCGAGCAGTACTTC. This gives the protein CASSSQPGLGEQYF.

This clone was seen a single time. The chain links TRBV24-1 to TRBJ1-5, with D possibly matching TRBD1 (5 bases). Germline V gene lookup returns CDR1 KGHDR and CDR2 SFDVKD. Trimming left V 5 bases short and J 2 bases short, with 9 bases between. This CDR3 has 14 amino acids. Written as DNA, the CDR3 is TGTGCCACCAGTGGACGGGGGGGCAATCAGCCCCAGCATTTT. Translated: CATSGRGGNQPQHF.

This chain links TRBV7-2 with TRBJ2-2; the D gene is possibly TRBD1 (6 bases). The CDR3 sequence is 15 residues long. The ends were cut back, 4 bases at V and 3 bases at J, with 12 bases in the middle. Per the germline V gene, CDR1 is SGHTA and CDR2 is FQGNSA. For the CDR3, the DNA is TGTGCCAGCAGCTCCGCGACAGGACACACCGGGGAGCTGTTTTTT. It translates to CASSSATGHTGELFF.

This clone was detected only once. The rearrangement links TRBV4-3 to TRBJ2-3; 7 bases map to TRBD2. Trimming removed 3 bases from V and 2 bases from J; junction bases left unmatched: 23. This CDR3 has 21 amino acids. The germline CDR1 and CDR2 sequences are LGHNA and YSLEER. The DNA of the CDR3 is TGCGCCAGCAGCCAGGACCTAGGTTGGCTAGCGGCTAGGGGCACCACAGATACGCAGTATTTT. It yields the protein CASSQDLGWLAARGTTDTQYF.

The J gene is TRBJ2-3, the V gene TRBV6-5; a possible D gene is TRBD1 (5 bases). Germline CDR1 is MNHEY and CDR2 is SVGAGI. V was trimmed by 8 bases and J by 0 bases, leaving 15 bases between them. The CDR3 extends over 15 amino acids. This CDR3 is CASVPGIISTDTQYF. As DNA, the CDR3 is TGTGCCAGCGTCCCAGGGATAATAAGCACAGATACGCAGTATTTT.

The sample holds a few counts of this clone. This chain connects TRBV5-1 to TRBJ2-7; 10 bases map to TRBD1. The CDR3 is 13 amino acids. The V segment lost 5 bases and the J segment 6 bases; nucleotides outside the gene matches: 5. The germline gives CDR1 SGHRS, CDR2 YFSETQ. This chain's CDR3 is CASSFDRGLEQYF. CDR3 coding DNA: TGCGCCAGCAGTTTCGACAGGGGGCTCGAGCAGTACTTC.

V usage is TRBV5-1 and J usage is TRBJ2-2, with D possibly being TRBD1 (5 bases). CDR3 size: 14 residues. CDR1 is SGHRS, CDR2 YFSETQ, per germline. Trimming took 4 bases from V and 9 from J, leaving 16 bases between them. The CDR3 here is CASSPGQLNRELFF. CDR3 DNA sequence: TGCGCCAGCAGCCCCGGACAACTTAATAGGGAGCTGTTTTTT.

The chain recombines TRBV12-3 or TRBV12-4 with TRBJ1-4, with D uncertain. The CDR3 extends over 12 amino acids. Trimming pared 2 bases from V and 8 bases from J, leaving 6 bases between. The CDR3 DNA reads TGTGCCAGCAGTTTACAGCCCGAAAAACTGTTTTTT. Amino acids: CASSLQPEKLFF.

A single count supports this clone. The rearrangement uses TRBV5-1 and TRBJ2-3, with 11 bases lining up with TRBD2. V was clipped by 1 base and J by 0 bases; unmatched bases: 7. Germline loops: CDR1 SGHRS, CDR2 YFSETQ. The CDR3 length is 18 residues. DNA of the CDR3: TGCGCCAGCAGCTTGCTCCTAGCGGGGGGTCTCAGCACAGATACGCAGTATTTT. It translates to CASSLLLAGGLSTDTQYF.

V and J are TRBV7-2 and TRBJ2-1, with 8 bases identical to TRBD2. The CDR3 extends over 15 amino acids. Germline trimming cut 1 base from V and 4 bases from J; bases unmatched to any gene: 3. The germline V gene encodes CDR1 SGHTA and CDR2 FQGNSA. CDR3: CASSLVVAGYNEQFF. The DNA of the CDR3 is TGTGCCAGCAGCTTAGTGGTAGCGGGATACAATGAGCAGTTCTTC.

The chain uses TRBV9 and TRBJ2-4; 8 nucleotides match TRBD1. The CDR3 length is 15 residues. V lost 0 bases, J lost 8 bases, and 7 bases stayed unmatched. Germline V gives CDR1 SGDLS, CDR2 YYNGEE. The CDR3 protein is CASSVETGGGDIQYF. CDR3 DNA: TGTGCCAGCAGCGTAGAAACAGGGGGTGGAGACATTCAGTACTTC.

This chain uses TRBV13 with TRBJ2-1; the match to TRBD2 covers 10 bases. Germline lookup yields CDR1 PRHDT and CDR2 FYEKMQ (reference sequence). V gave up 0 bases and J gave up 8 bases; unmatched junction bases: 4. CDR3 length equals 15 residues. The CDR3 nucleotides read TGTGCCAGCAGCTTAGGCCTAGCGGGAGCTCATGAGCAGTTCTTC. Translation gives CASSLGLAGAHEQFF.

The chain joins TRBV7-9 to TRBJ1-3, with D perhaps matching TRBD1 (6 bases). This CDR3 spans 13 amino acids. Trimming left V 8 bases short and J 8 bases short, with 16 bases between. Looked up from germline, CDR1 is SEHNR and CDR2 is FQNEAQ (reference sequence). Here the CDR3 reads CASHGQLLHTIYF. In DNA, the CDR3 is TGTGCCAGCCATGGACAGCTGCTACACACCATATATTTT.

This clone was seen just once. The chain links TRBV7-2 to TRBJ2-7, with D possibly matching TRBD2 (6 bases). In germline, CDR1 is SGHTA, CDR2 FQGNSA. CDR3 length: 13 residues. Trimming cost V 3 bases and J 3 bases, with 9 bases left between them. The CDR3 loop reads CASSFGGDYEQYF. CDR3 sequence (DNA): TGTGCCAGCAGCTTCGGCGGGGACTACGAGCAGTACTTC.

The chain combines TRBV4-1 with TRBJ1-6, with 8 bases identical to TRBD1. V dropped 4 bases and J dropped 0; count of bases not matched to a gene: 2. The CDR3 loop spans 16 amino acids. Germline CDR1 and CDR2: MGHRA and YSYEKL. DNA for the CDR3: TGCGCCAGCAGCCGAACAGGGGGCTCCTATAATTCACCCCTCCACTTT. This encodes CASSRTGGSYNSPLHF.

This sequence joins TRBV29-1 and TRBJ2-7; 7 bases match TRBD1. CDR1 and CDR2 from the germline V gene are SQVTM and ANQGSEA. V shed 0 bases and J 3 bases; nucleotides not matched to a gene: 5. The CDR3 length is 14 residues. CDR3 loop: CSVEDEGADYEQYF. DNA for the CDR3: TGCAGCGTTGAAGATGAGGGGGCGGACTACGAGCAGTACTTC.

This chain connects TRBV19 to TRBJ2-3; 13 positions agree with TRBD2. Losses at the gene ends were 6 bases for V and 3 bases for J; bases not matched to a gene: 0. The germline V gene encodes CDR1 LNHDA and CDR2 SQIVND (reference sequence). The CDR3 is 14 amino acids. The CDR3 nucleotides are TGTGCCAGTAGGACTAGCGGGGGGACAGATACGCAGTATTTT. Protein product: CASRTSGGTDTQYF.

V is TRBV5-1 and J is TRBJ2-2, with D possibly being TRBD1 (6 bases). V shed 0 bases and J shed 4 bases, with 7 bases lying between them. There are 14 residues in the CDR3. From germline, CDR1 is SGHRS and CDR2 YFSETQ. The CDR3 protein is CASSLAGVTGELFF. As DNA, the CDR3 is TGCGCCAGCAGCTTGGCAGGGGTCACCGGGGAGCTGTTTTTT.

This clone showed up just once. The genes are TRBV9 and TRBJ1-6; weak D call: TRBD1 (5 bases). The CDR3 length is 14 residues. Germline assignment: CDR1 SGDLS and CDR2 YYNGEE. V lost 3 bases, J lost 10 bases, and 14 bases lay in between. CDR3 sequence: CASSAQGEGSPLHF. Written as DNA, the CDR3 is TGTGCCAGCAGCGCCCAAGGGGAAGGATCACCCCTCCACTTT. The entire variable domain, with the rest obtained from reference TRBV9 and TRBJ1-6, is as follows: DSGVTQTPKHLITATGQRVTLRCSPRSGDLSVYWYQQSLDQGLQFLIQYYNGEERAKGNILERFSAQQFPDLHSELNLSSLELGDSALYFCASSAQGEGSPLHFGNGTRLTVT.